This T cell receptor (beta chain) comes out of a study of neurological immune-mediated disorders. Notes on the study in general: Patients with HTLV-1-associated myelopathy had the highest level of TCR clonal expansion, whereas patients with multiple sclerosis had the lowest level, falling beneath the level found in healthy controls. Because no CDR3 amino acid sequences were shared across subjects by expanded clones, private repertoires were suggested in all groups.

In the case of this clonotype: Its antigen remains unidentified. Mismatch with germline at one junction end may stem from a read error.

The CDR3 runs to 12 residues. cDNA was made by 5'RACE with 10-nucleotide random UMIs. TCRdb fed the 5' RACE reads into MiXCR, producing one record per CDR3 protein. The sample consists of tens of thousands of distinct CDR3 sequences, roughly an eighth of them appearing once. Time point in this sample: longitudinal time-point 1 (baseline). This sequence joins TRBV12-3 or TRBV12-4 and TRBJ1-1; D perhaps matches TRBD1 (5 bases). The sequenced sample was PBMCs. This TCR was sampled from a female donor with HTLV-1-associated myelopathy (HAM/TSP). CDR3 residues: CASSQPGVQTFF. CDR3 DNA sequence: TGTGCTAGCAGCCAGCCGGGGGTTCAAACTTTCTTT.